This TCR beta chain stems from a study of blood T cell repertoires in COVID-19. Study in general: Some COVID-19 samples were acute and others convalescent; all came from the United States, Italy and Spain. T cells, B-cell-depleted T cells, or PBMCs provided the cDNA or gDNA that served as material.

The V gene lost 1 base and the J gene lost 1 base, with 7 bases spanning the gap. In germline, CDR1 is MNHNS, CDR2 SASEGT. The CDR3 totals 14 residues. TCRdb's copy holds only in-frame clones and misses some; the assay was immunoSEQ multiplex PCR. The repertoire holds over 55,000 clones, about 82% seen once, with roughly 25% in the top ten. Specimen: peripheral blood. This TCR was sampled from a man aged 45-65 years with acute or convalescent COVID-19. The genes are TRBV6-1 and TRBJ1-1, with D tentatively TRBD1 (6 bases). This CDR3 reads CASSEGTANTEAFF. CDR3 DNA: TGTGCCAGCAGTGAAGGGACAGCGAACACTGAAGCTTTCTTT.